This TCR beta chain was retrieved from a study of CD8 T cells in ankylosing spondylitis. Findings and limits, study-wide: Peripheral blood samples showed relatively rare disease-linked clones, and these clones were CD8+. Made up of about eight highly homologous variants, a TCR beta motif appeared characteristic of ankylosing spondylitis blood.

The authors made TCR beta libraries by quantitative 5'-RACE with molecular barcodes. TCRdb independently ran MiXCR on the 5' RACE reads; one entry per CDR3 protein. The sample holds 200,000 to 250,000 distinct CDR3 sequences, about 26% seen once. The germline V gene has CDR1 DFQATT and CDR2 SNEGSKA (reference sequence). There are 15 residues in the CDR3. Germline trimming cut 0 bases from V and 5 bases from J; bases unmatched to any gene: 6. Remarks on this clonotype: Its antigen is currently unknown.

The source material was blood, either unsorted or a sorted T cell fraction (not recorded which). The chain links TRBV20-1 to TRBJ1-4; TRBD1 matches at 7 bases. The TCR comes from a male donor with ankylosing spondylitis or in good health (not recorded which). The CDR3 is CSARDPQGGNEKLFF. Here the CDR3 DNA reads TGCAGTGCTAGAGATCCCCAGGGGGGGAATGAAAAACTGTTTTTT.